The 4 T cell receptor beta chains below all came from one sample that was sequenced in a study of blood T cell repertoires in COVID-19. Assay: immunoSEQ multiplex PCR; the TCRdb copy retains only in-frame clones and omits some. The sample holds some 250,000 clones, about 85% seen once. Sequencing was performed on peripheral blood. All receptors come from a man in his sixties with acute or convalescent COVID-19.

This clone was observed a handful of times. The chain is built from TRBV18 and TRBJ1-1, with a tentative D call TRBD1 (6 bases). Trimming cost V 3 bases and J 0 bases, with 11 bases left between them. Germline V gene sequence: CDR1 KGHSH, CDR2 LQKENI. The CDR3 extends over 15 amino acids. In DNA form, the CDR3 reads TGTGCCAGCTCACCCGCCGGACAGCTGAACACTGAAGCTTTCTTT. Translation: CASSPAGQLNTEAFF. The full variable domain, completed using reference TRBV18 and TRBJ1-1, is NAGVMQNPRHLVRRRGQEARLRCSPMKGHSHVYWYRQLPEEGLKFMVYLQKENIIDESGMPKERFSAEFPKEGPSILRIQQVVRGDSAAYFCASSPAGQLNTEAFFGQGTRLTVV.

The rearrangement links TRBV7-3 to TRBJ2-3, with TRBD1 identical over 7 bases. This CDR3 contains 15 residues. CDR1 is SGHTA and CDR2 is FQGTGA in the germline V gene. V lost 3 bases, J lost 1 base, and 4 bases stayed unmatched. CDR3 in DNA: TGTGCCAGCAGCTTCTATGGGACAGGCACAGATACGCAGTATTTT. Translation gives CASSFYGTGTDTQYF.

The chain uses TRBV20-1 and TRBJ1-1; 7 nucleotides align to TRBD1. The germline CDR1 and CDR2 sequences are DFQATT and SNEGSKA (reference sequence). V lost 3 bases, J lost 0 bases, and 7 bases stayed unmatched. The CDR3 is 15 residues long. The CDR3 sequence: CSASNRDSLNTEAFF. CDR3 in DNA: TGCAGTGCTAGTAATAGGGACAGTTTGAACACTGAAGCTTTCTTT.

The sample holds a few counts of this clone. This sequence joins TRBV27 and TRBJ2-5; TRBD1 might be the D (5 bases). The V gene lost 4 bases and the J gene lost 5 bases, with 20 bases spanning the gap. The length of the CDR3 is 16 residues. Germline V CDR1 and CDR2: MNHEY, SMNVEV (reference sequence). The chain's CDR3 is CASSYSDGSWGETQYF. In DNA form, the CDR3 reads TGTGCCAGCAGTTACTCGGACGGGTCCTGGGGCGAGACCCAGTACTTC.